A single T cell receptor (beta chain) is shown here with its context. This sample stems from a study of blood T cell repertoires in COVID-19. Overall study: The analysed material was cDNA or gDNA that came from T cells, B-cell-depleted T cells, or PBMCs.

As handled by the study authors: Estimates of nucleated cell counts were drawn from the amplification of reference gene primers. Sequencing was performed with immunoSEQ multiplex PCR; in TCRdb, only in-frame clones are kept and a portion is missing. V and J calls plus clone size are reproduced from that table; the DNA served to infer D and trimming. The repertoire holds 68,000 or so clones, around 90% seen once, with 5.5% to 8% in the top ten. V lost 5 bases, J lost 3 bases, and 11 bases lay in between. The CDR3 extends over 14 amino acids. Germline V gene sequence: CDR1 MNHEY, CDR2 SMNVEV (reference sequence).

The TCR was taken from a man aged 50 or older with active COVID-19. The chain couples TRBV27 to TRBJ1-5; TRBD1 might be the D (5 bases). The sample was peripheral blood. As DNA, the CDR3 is TGTGCCAGCAGTCGGGAGGGGCTCAATCAGCCCCAGCATTTT. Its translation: CASSREGLNQPQHF.